This passage covers 23 T cell receptor beta chains from one sample sequenced in a study of blood T cell repertoires in COVID-19. Repertoires were generated with immunoSEQ multiplex PCR, while TCRdb's copy carries only in-frame clones and drops some. Of 100,000 to 150,000 clones detected, around 79% appear once; the ten largest clones hold over 2%. Material: peripheral blood. Receptor source: a man between 65 and 85 years old with acute or convalescent COVID-19.

Concerning this clone itself: An end of the junction differs from the germline gene, which may be a read error. V is TRBV29-1 and J is TRBJ2-7, with D uncertain. This CDR3 has 12 amino acids. Germline loops: CDR1 SQVTM, CDR2 ANQGSEA. CDR3 nucleotides: TGCAGCGTCGAAGTGAGCCGAAGAGAGAGATCCTTC. Its protein is CSVEVSRRERSF.

The chain employs TRBV4-2 and TRBJ2-7; unclear D gene. The V gene's germline CDR1 is LGHNA and CDR2 YNFKEQ. The V gene lost 1 base and the J gene lost 4 bases, with 8 bases spanning the gap. This CDR3 region has 13 residues. The CDR3 nucleotides read TGTGCCAGCAGCCAAGGAGCCCTTTACGAGCAGTACTTC. This codes for CASSQGALYEQYF.

This sequence joins TRBV13 and TRBJ1-6, with 9 positions matching TRBD1. V was clipped by 6 bases and J by 9 bases; unmatched bases: 6. The CDR3 sequence is 14 residues long. CDR1 is PRHDT, CDR2 FYEKMQ, per germline (reference sequence). The CDR3 protein is CASRQGARSSPLHF. The CDR3 bases are TGTGCCAGCAGACAGGGGGCGCGGAGTTCACCCCTCCACTTT.

The rearrangement links TRBV7-2 to TRBJ2-5; 13 bases are shared with TRBD2. The V gene end was trimmed by 5 bases and the J gene end by 5 bases; junction bases not matched to a gene: 14. The V gene's germline CDR1 is SGHTA and CDR2 FQGNSA. The length of the CDR3 is 18 residues. The CDR3 DNA reads as TGTGCCAGCAGCCGGACTCCAGTACTAGCGGGGGGGGCCGAGACCCAGTACTTC. Encoded protein: CASSRTPVLAGGAETQYF.

The chain uses TRBV4-3 and TRBJ2-2, with TRBD1 matching 8 bases. V lost 3 bases, J lost 4 bases, and 7 bases stayed unmatched. This CDR3 is 16 amino acids long. Germline V gene sequence: CDR1 LGHNA, CDR2 YSLEER. The CDR3: CASSQQTGVTTGELFF. The CDR3 bases are TGCGCCAGCAGCCAGCAGACAGGGGTGACCACCGGGGAGCTGTTTTTT.

The J gene is TRBJ2-3, the V gene TRBV20-1; no clear D. CDR1 DFQATT and CDR2 SNEGSKA come from the germline V gene (reference sequence). CDR3 length: 12 amino acids. V dropped 6 bases and J dropped 3 bases, with 10 bases sitting between them. The CDR3 here is CSASWQTDTQYF. CDR3 nucleotides: TGCAGTGCCAGTTGGCAGACAGATACGCAGTATTTT.

The CDR3 sequence is CASRPGGPTNEKLFF. Written as DNA, the CDR3 is TGTGCCAGCAGGCCGGGGGGCCCAACTAATGAAAAACTGTTTTTT. This chain connects TRBV6-6 to TRBJ1-4, with D perhaps TRBD1 (6 bases). Trimming removed 6 bases from V and 0 bases from J, with 11 bases in between. This CDR3 has 15 amino acids. Germline loops: CDR1 MNHNY, CDR2 SVGAGI (reference sequence).

This clone appeared a few times. The chain uses TRBV7-3 and TRBJ2-2, with TRBD1 identical over 7 bases. The CDR3 covers 17 residues. Germline values: CDR1 SGHTA, CDR2 FQGTGA. V dropped 5 bases and J dropped 1; count of bases not matched to a gene: 10. CDR3 amino acids: CASSQGPGQKNTGELFF. In nucleotides, the CDR3 is TGTGCCAGCAGCCAGGGGCCGGGACAGAAGAACACCGGGGAGCTGTTTTTT.

This chain joins TRBV7-8 and TRBJ2-3; 9 positions agree with TRBD2. Trimming took 5 bases from V and 1 from J; bases not matched to a gene: 13. This CDR3 spans 18 amino acids. In germline, CDR1 is SGHVS, CDR2 FQNEAQ. The CDR3 bases are TGTGCCAGCAGCCCCCTGCCCAGCGGGGGGCCGGGCACAGATACGCAGTATTTT. Amino acids: CASSPLPSGGPGTDTQYF. Supplemented by reference TRBV7-8 and TRBJ2-3, the full variable domain reads GAGVSQSPRYKVAKRGQDVALRCDPISGHVSLFWYQQALGQGPEFLTYFQNEAQLDKSGLPSDRFFAERPEGSVSTLKIQRTQQEDSAVYLCASSPLPSGGPGTDTQYFGPGTRLTVL.

The V and J genes are TRBV15 and TRBJ2-5, with 8 bases lining up with TRBD2. V shed 2 bases and J 5 bases; nucleotides not matched to a gene: 7. The CDR3 length is 15 residues. Germline V gene lookup returns CDR1 LNHNV and CDR2 YYDKDF (reference sequence). The CDR3 protein is CATSRPTGGLETQYF. CDR3 DNA sequence: TGTGCCACCAGCAGACCGACGGGGGGGCTGGAGACCCAGTACTTC.

The count of this clone is one. J is TRBJ2-2 and V is TRBV5-1; 11 bases agree with TRBD2. V gave up 4 bases and J gave up 6 bases; unmatched junction bases: 8. Germline lookup yields CDR1 SGHRS and CDR2 YFSETQ. This CDR3 region has 16 residues. The DNA of the CDR3 is TGCGCCAGCAGCCCACTAGCGGGGGCCCGTCCCGGGGAGCTGTTTTTT. Encoded protein: CASSPLAGARPGELFF.

This clone was recorded once. The chain has TRBV6-5 and TRBJ2-7; 8 positions match TRBD1. Per germline, CDR1 MNHEY and CDR2 SVGAGI. Germline trimming cut 2 bases from V and 7 bases from J; bases unmatched to any gene: 7. There are 14 residues in the CDR3. The DNA for the CDR3 is TGTGCCAGCAGTTACGGGACAGGTTCGGGAGAGCAGTACTTC. Translation gives CASSYGTGSGEQYF.

The rearrangement links TRBV5-1 to TRBJ2-2; D possibly corresponds to TRBD1 (5 bases). This CDR3 contains 14 residues. Germline-derived CDR1 and CDR2 are SGHRS and YFSETQ. V was shortened by 4 bases and J by 2 bases, with 9 bases between the two germline ends. CDR3 residues: CASSPGHNTGELFF. CDR3 sequence (DNA): TGCGCCAGCAGCCCAGGGCATAACACCGGGGAGCTGTTTTTT.

The chain employs TRBV30 and TRBJ2-5; D might be TRBD1 (6 bases). This CDR3 has 15 residues. V was clipped by 5 bases and J by 1 base, with 17 bases between them. The germline V gene encodes CDR1 GTSNPN and CDR2 SVGIG (reference sequence). The CDR3 is CAWAPGHSSQETQYF. The CDR3 region has the DNA TGTGCCTGGGCTCCGGGACATAGCTCCCAAGAGACCCAGTACTTC.

In this sample, this clone turned up a few times. The V and J genes are TRBV7-2 and TRBJ2-7; 9 nucleotides align to TRBD2. The V and J ends lost 5 bases and 2 bases, in that order; junction bases with no gene match: 4. CDR1 and CDR2 from the germline V gene are SGHTA and FQGNSA. This CDR3 is built from 14 residues. This CDR3 reads CASSRSSGAYEQYF. The CDR3 DNA reads TGTGCCAGCAGCAGATCTAGCGGGGCCTACGAGCAGTACTTC.

V is TRBV4-1 and J is TRBJ1-1; D is possibly TRBD1 (6 bases). This CDR3 region has 15 residues. The V end was cut by 0 bases, the J end by 5 bases, with 13 bases between. Germline V gives CDR1 MGHRA, CDR2 YSYEKL. Written as DNA, the CDR3 is TGCGCCAGCAGCCAAGAAGGCAGGGGCGAAACTGAAGCTTTCTTT. It encodes CASSQEGRGETEAFF.

This clone was seen only once. This sequence joins TRBV9 and TRBJ2-5, with 7 bases matching TRBD2. V lost 4 bases to trimming and J lost 0 bases; unmatched junction nucleotides: 9. Per the germline V gene, CDR1 is SGDLS and CDR2 is YYNGEE. This CDR3 has 16 residues. CDR3 residues: CASSLFSGRYQETQYF. As DNA, the CDR3 is TGTGCCAGCAGCTTGTTTAGCGGGCGATACCAAGAGACCCAGTACTTC.

Remarks on this clone: The same CDR3 arises from other DNA sequences in this sample as well. The chain joins TRBV7-9 to TRBJ1-2; TRBD1 might be the D (5 bases). Per the germline V gene, CDR1 is SEHNR and CDR2 is FQNEAQ (reference sequence). The CDR3 spans 15 residues. Trimming took off 3 bases at V and 2 bases at J, with 13 bases between the two ends. The CDR3 sequence is CASSLGQGLNYGYTF. CDR3 bases: TGTGCCAGCAGCTTGGGGCAGGGTCTCAACTATGGCTACACCTTC.

The sample holds a few counts of this clone. The rearrangement uses TRBV19 and TRBJ1-2; D is unresolved. The length of the CDR3 is 12 residues. V was trimmed by 3 bases and J by 4 bases, leaving 6 bases between them. CDR1 LNHDA and CDR2 SQIVND come from the germline V gene (reference sequence). This CDR3 is CASSMEIYGYTF. The CDR3 nucleotides read TGTGCCAGTAGTATGGAGATCTATGGCTACACCTTC.

The gene calls are TRBV9 and TRBJ1-2; maybe TRBD1 (5 bases). V was clipped by 4 bases and J by 2 bases, with 21 bases between them. The CDR3 is 17 amino acids. The germline CDR1 and CDR2 sequences are SGDLS and YYNGEE. The CDR3 region is CASSKDRTGAQNYGYTF. The CDR3 nucleotides read TGTGCCAGCAGCAAAGACAGAACAGGAGCACAGAACTATGGCTACACCTTC.

The CDR3 spells CASSSGVIPSVQYF. The CDR3 DNA sequence: TGCGCCAGCAGCTCGGGGGTTATCCCTAGCGTGCAGTACTTC. The chain has TRBV5-1 and TRBJ2-7; tentative D call: TRBD2 (6 bases). CDR1 and CDR2 from the germline V gene are SGHRS and YFSETQ. Trimming took 3 bases from V and 9 from J, leaving 19 bases between them. The CDR3 is made up of 14 amino acids.

J is TRBJ2-5 and V is TRBV18; tentatively, D is TRBD1 (6 bases). The V end lost 4 bases, the J end lost 2 bases, and 11 bases lay between the germline ends. This CDR3 is 14 amino acids long. CDR1 and CDR2 (germline): KGHSH, LQKENI. The CDR3 DNA follows: TGTGCCAGCTCACTTTCACAGGGACAAGAGACCCAGTACTTC. It encodes CASSLSQGQETQYF.

This rearrangement joins TRBV14 to TRBJ1-4; D may be TRBD1 (6 bases). The CDR3 runs to 15 residues. The germline V and J ends were trimmed by 2 bases and 4 bases, with 11 bases remaining between them. Germline V CDR1 and CDR2: SGHDN, FVKESK. The DNA for the CDR3 is TGTGCCAGCAGCCAAATGGGGGCGGGTAATGAAAAACTGTTTTTT. Translated: CASSQMGAGNEKLFF.